This T cell receptor beta chain comes out of a study of T cell changes during pregnancy in multiple sclerosis. V lost 8 bases and J lost 0; bases outside the gene matches: 3. This CDR3 spans 15 amino acids. Per the germline V gene, CDR1 is ENHRY and CDR2 is SYGVKD. Clones were sequenced by immunoSEQ multiplex PCR, and TCRdb holds only the in-frame ones, with some missing. The sample lists 20,000 to 30,000 clones, 88% seen once, with 0.7% to 0.85% in the top ten. This chain joins TRBV10-3 and TRBJ2-3; 12 bases match TRBD2. The TCR was taken from a female donor in good health, enrolled as a control in a pregnancy study. The material was CD4+ T cells from peripheral blood mononuclear cells, obtained in the first trimester of pregnancy. The CDR3 protein is CAIGLAGTSTDTQYF. CDR3 DNA: TGTGCCATCGGACTAGCGGGGACTAGCACAGATACGCAGTATTTT.